Following are 26 T cell receptor beta chains from one sample sequenced in a study of T cell repertoires in cytomegalovirus infection. Via MiXCR, TCRdb re-called the reads, giving one row per CDR3 protein. Of some 590,000 distinct CDR3 sequences detected, roughly 43% appear once; the ten largest clones hold about 46%. No antigen has been assigned to these receptors. The specimen comprised cultured PBMCs, sampled from culture after CMV antigen stimulation. These receptors were obtained from a human donor in good health (CMV status not recorded). Some clones in this sample may be carry-over from other donors' samples.

J is TRBJ1-2 and V is TRBV19; TRBD1 matches 8 bases. The CDR3 sequence is 16 residues long. V lost 4 bases, J lost 2 bases, and 9 bases stayed unmatched. From germline, CDR1 is LNHDA and CDR2 SQIVND (reference sequence). The CDR3 sequence is CASSSAGTGLNYGYTF. CDR3 DNA: TGTGCCAGTAGTAGCGCCGGGACAGGTTTAAACTATGGCTACACCTTC.

This chain connects TRBV7-4 to TRBJ2-3, with 10 bases lining up with TRBD2. J lost 4 bases, V lost 2 bases, and 9 bases had no gene match. The CDR3 covers 17 residues. The germline V gene encodes CDR1 SGHVT and CDR2 SQSDAQ. In DNA form, the CDR3 reads TGTGCCAGCAGCTTACAAGTACTAGCGGGAAGACCAGATACGCAGTATTTT. Protein: CASSLQVLAGRPDTQYF. The complete variable domain, with remaining parts taken from reference TRBV7-4 and TRBJ2-3, reads GAGVSQSPRYKVAKRGRDVALRCDSISGHVTLYWYRQTLGQGSEVLTYSQSDAQRDKSGRPSGRFSAERPERSVSTLKIQRTEQGDSAVYLCASSLQVLAGRPDTQYFGPGTRLTVL.

The chain recombines TRBV7-6 with TRBJ1-6; D is perhaps TRBD1 (6 bases). The V end lost 5 bases, the J end lost 5 bases, and 16 bases lay between the germline ends. The germline V gene has CDR1 SGHVS and CDR2 FNYEAQ. The length of the CDR3 is 16 residues. The CDR3 sequence is CASSAHQGTNNSPLHF. The CDR3 DNA reads as TGTGCCAGCAGCGCCCACCAGGGGACAAATAATTCACCCCTCCACTTT.

The J gene is TRBJ1-3, the V gene TRBV12-3 or TRBV12-4; D is unresolved. With 6 bases removed from V and 2 bases from J, the gap between germline ends came to 5 bases. This CDR3 has 12 amino acids. The chain's CDR3 is CASRRAGNTIYF. DNA for the CDR3: TGTGCCAGCAGAAGGGCTGGAAACACCATATATTTT.

The V call is TRBV30, the J call TRBJ1-1, with D unclear. Trimming pared 0 bases from V and 6 bases from J, leaving 5 bases between. Germline CDR1 is GTSNPN and CDR2 is SVGIG (reference sequence). There are 11 residues in the CDR3. The CDR3 DNA follows: TGTGCCTGGAGTGTAAGGTCTGAAGCTTTCTTT. This encodes CAWSVRSEAFF.

The chain recombines TRBV12-3 or TRBV12-4 with TRBJ2-3, with 9 nucleotides matching TRBD2. With 0 bases clipped from V and 2 bases from J, the junction kept 6 bases outside the gene matches. The CDR3 extends over 17 amino acids. The CDR3, as DNA: TGTGCCAGCAGTTTAGCGTTCACTAGCGGGTTCACAGATACGCAGTATTTT. It yields the protein CASSLAFTSGFTDTQYF.

This rearrangement joins TRBV7-4 to TRBJ1-1, with a possible D match to TRBD1 (5 bases). The CDR3 length is 14 residues. CDR1 SGHVT and CDR2 SQSDAQ come from the germline V gene. V dropped 1 base and J dropped 8 bases, with 14 bases sitting between them. CDR3 sequence (DNA): TGTGCCAGCAGCTTAGGGCAGGGAAAATGCGAAGCTTTCTTT. Its protein product is CASSLGQGKCEAFF.

The chain couples TRBV12-3 or TRBV12-4 to TRBJ1-1; 7 nucleotides agree with TRBD1. This CDR3 has 14 amino acids. Germline trimming cut 3 bases from V and 4 bases from J; bases unmatched to any gene: 5. The CDR3 nucleotides read TGTGCCAGCAGTTTCTCACAGGGGTTCACTGAAGCTTTCTTT. Protein: CASSFSQGFTEAFF.

This clonotype occurred many times. The chain recombines TRBV7-2 with TRBJ1-4, with 7 nucleotides matching TRBD1. There are 18 residues in the CDR3. Germline assignment: CDR1 SGHTA and CDR2 FQGNSA. After removal of 5 bases from V and 0 bases from J, the junction contained 12 bases not matched to a gene. In nucleotides, the CDR3 is TGTGCCAGCAGCACGGGACAGAGGATCCGAGCAACTAATGAAAAACTGTTTTTT. Translating gives CASSTGQRIRATNEKLFF.

The rearrangement uses TRBV20-1 and TRBJ1-5, with D hard to call. Trimming took off 6 bases at V and 6 bases at J, with 15 bases between the two ends. The CDR3 totals 13 residues. CDR1 is DFQATT, CDR2 SNEGSKA, per germline (reference sequence). DNA for the CDR3: TGCAGTGCCAGCGAGAGACGGATTCAGCCCCAGCATTTT. Encoded protein: CSASERRIQPQHF.

J is TRBJ2-3 and V is TRBV6-2 or TRBV6-3; 10 bases line up with TRBD2. There are 16 residues in the CDR3. CDR1 and CDR2 (germline): MNHEY, SVGEGT. V was clipped by 4 bases and J by 6 bases; unmatched bases: 10. The CDR3 loop is CASSSLERGGSDTQYF. CDR3 DNA sequence: TGTGCCAGCAGTTCCCTCGAGCGGGGGGGGTCGGATACGCAGTATTTT.

This chain joins TRBV30 and TRBJ2-1; D might be TRBD1 or TRBD2, each matching 5 bases. This CDR3 is built from 13 residues. V lost 4 bases to trimming and J lost 9 bases, with 16 bases between them. CDR1 GTSNPN and CDR2 SVGIG come from the germline V gene (reference sequence). Here the CDR3 reads CAWTLGRGGEQFF. The CDR3 region has the DNA TGTGCCTGGACCCTGGGACGGGGTGGTGAGCAGTTCTTC.

The chain links TRBV20-1 to TRBJ2-3; D is unresolved. Germline CDR1 is DFQATT and CDR2 is SNEGSKA (reference sequence). The CDR3 is made up of 12 amino acids. V lost 6 bases and J 4 bases, leaving 11 bases between the germline ends. CDR3: CSAPYGADTQYF. The CDR3 DNA reads as TGCAGTGCCCCGTACGGAGCAGATACGCAGTATTTT.

The chain joins TRBV5-1 to TRBJ1-5, with 7 bases lining up with TRBD1. The junction had 7 bases not matched to a gene; V was cut back by 4 bases and J by 6 bases. The CDR3 covers 14 residues. The V gene's germline CDR1 is SGHRS and CDR2 YFSETQ. The CDR3 spells CASSVRQGVQPQHF. The CDR3 DNA sequence: TGCGCCAGCAGCGTGCGACAGGGCGTTCAGCCCCAGCATTTT.

V usage is TRBV7-9 and J usage is TRBJ2-2, with 9 bases fitting TRBD1. V lost 5 bases to trimming and J lost 4 bases; unmatched junction nucleotides: 11. The CDR3 contains 17 residues. Germline CDR1 SEHNR, CDR2 FQNEAQ (reference sequence). CDR3 DNA: TGTGCCAGCAGCGGGACAGGGAACTCTCTATTCACCGGGGAGCTGTTTTTT. Protein product: CASSGTGNSLFTGELFF.

In this sample, this clonotype turned up a few times. The chain recombines TRBV7-2 with TRBJ2-1, with a weak D call TRBD2 (7 bases). CDR1 and CDR2 from the germline V gene are SGHTA and FQGNSA. The CDR3 is 16 amino acids. The V and J ends lost 4 bases and 7 bases respectively, with 20 bases between them. CDR3 DNA: TGTGCCAGCAGCTACGTAGGGGGGGCCGGCGTGAATGAGCAGTTCTTC. It codes for CASSYVGGAGVNEQFF.

This chain links TRBV14 with TRBJ2-1; tentative D call: TRBD1 (6 bases). The CDR3 has 15 residues. The V end lost 6 bases, the J end lost 1 base, and 13 bases lay between the germline ends. CDR1 and CDR2 from the germline V gene are SGHDN and FVKESK. The CDR3 spells CASRGKGVSYNEQFF. Here the CDR3 DNA reads TGTGCCAGCAGGGGGAAGGGGGTGTCCTACAATGAGCAGTTCTTC.

Only a few counts were recorded for this clonotype. The chain joins TRBV7-2 to TRBJ2-3; D is ambiguous. V gave up 3 bases and J gave up 0 bases, with 10 bases separating them. The germline CDR1 and CDR2 sequences are SGHTA and FQGNSA. The CDR3 is made up of 15 amino acids. Here the CDR3 DNA reads TGTGCCAGCAGCTTTTATGTCGCAAGCACAGATACGCAGTATTTT. Translated: CASSFYVASTDTQYF.

This clonotype turned up a few times. The rearrangement links TRBV27 to TRBJ1-2; D perhaps matches TRBD1 (6 bases). Germline V lookup: CDR1 MNHEY, CDR2 SMNVEV (reference sequence). Between the trimmed V and J ends, which lost 7 bases and 6 bases, there was a span of 15 bases. The CDR3 has 13 residues. In DNA form, the CDR3 reads TGTGCCAGCACCCAGGGGAGAGGTAATGGCTACACCTTC. Amino acids: CASTQGRGNGYTF.

This chain connects TRBV4-1 to TRBJ1-4; D possibly corresponds to TRBD1 (5 bases). V was shortened by 1 base and J by 8 bases, with 17 bases between the two germline ends. In germline, CDR1 is MGHRA, CDR2 YSYEKL. The CDR3 runs 16 residues. The CDR3 nucleotides are TGCGCCAGCAGCCAAGGACAAGGGGCCGGCGGGGAAAAACTGTTTTTT. Amino acids: CASSQGQGAGGEKLFF.

This chain connects TRBV4-3 to TRBJ1-1; 9 nucleotides line up with TRBD1. The V gene's germline CDR1 is LGHNA and CDR2 YSLEER. The CDR3 is 15 residues long. V was pared by 4 bases and J by 5 bases, with 8 bases of the junction left unmatched. The CDR3 region has the DNA TGCGCCAGCAGCCCACCGGGACAGGGTTTGACTGAAGCTTTCTTT. Translating gives CASSPPGQGLTEAFF.

V usage is TRBV19 and J usage is TRBJ1-6; TRBD1 might be the D (5 bases). Per the germline V gene, CDR1 is LNHDA and CDR2 is SQIVND (reference sequence). V dropped 5 bases and J dropped 7 bases, with 15 bases sitting between them. CDR3 length equals 15 residues. The CDR3: CASSGGSLWNSPLHF. DNA for the CDR3: TGTGCCAGTAGTGGGGGAAGTTTGTGGAATTCACCCCTCCACTTT.

At least ten counts were recorded for this clonotype. The rearrangement links TRBV7-2 to TRBJ2-5; D is uncertain. This CDR3 has 14 amino acids. The germline CDR1 and CDR2 sequences are SGHTA and FQGNSA. Trimming shortened V by 5 bases and J by 2 bases, and 12 bases separated the two germline ends. CDR3 amino acids: CASSVKGYQETQYF. CDR3 DNA: TGTGCCAGCAGCGTAAAGGGTTATCAAGAGACCCAGTACTTC.

This clonotype was observed a few times. This rearrangement joins TRBV7-2 to TRBJ2-2; D remains ambiguous. The V and J ends lost 5 bases and 3 bases respectively, with 13 bases between them. The CDR3 runs to 15 residues. Germline V gives CDR1 SGHTA, CDR2 FQGNSA. Written as DNA, the CDR3 is TGTGCCAGCAGCCCCAGACCCCGGTACACCGGGGAGCTGTTTTTT. Translation: CASSPRPRYTGELFF.

This clonotype was observed at least ten times. The V gene is TRBV7-2, the J gene TRBJ2-3; D uncertain. Per germline, CDR1 SGHTA and CDR2 FQGNSA. With 0 bases removed from V and 1 base from J, the gap between germline ends came to 5 bases. This CDR3 region has 14 residues. CDR3 nucleotide sequence: TGTGCCAGCAGCTTAGCGGTACGCACAGATACGCAGTATTTT. It translates to CASSLAVRTDTQYF.

V is TRBV7-2 and J is TRBJ2-5, with TRBD2 matching 7 bases. V lost 1 base to trimming and J lost 3 bases; unmatched junction nucleotides: 5. The CDR3 contains 15 residues. Looked up from germline, CDR1 is SGHTA and CDR2 is FQGNSA. CDR3 in DNA: TGTGCCAGCAGCTTAGGACTAGCTGGAAAAGAGACCCAGTACTTC. Protein sequence: CASSLGLAGKETQYF.